The 2 T cell receptor beta chains reported below all come from one sample, sequenced in a study of T cell responses to AZD1222 COVID-19 vaccine. Repertoires were generated with immunoSEQ multiplex PCR, while TCRdb's copy carries only in-frame clones and drops some. The table has some 190,000 clones, around 90% seen once. Sequences were derived from peripheral blood, sampled 28 days after the second AZD1222 dose. Every receptor here comes from an adult who received the AZD1222 COVID-19 vaccine.

The chain employs TRBV7-2 and TRBJ2-3; 8 nucleotides align to TRBD2. This CDR3 contains 16 residues. Looked up from germline, CDR1 is SGHTA and CDR2 is FQGNSA. The trim removed 1 base at V and 2 bases at J, leaving 5 bases unmatched. CDR3 region: CASSLDASGHTDTQYF. CDR3 nucleotide sequence: TGTGCCAGCAGCTTAGACGCTAGCGGGCACACAGATACGCAGTATTTT.

This clone was picked up one time. Written as DNA, the CDR3 is TGTGCCAGCAGTTTGTATCCTAGGTACGAGCAGTACTTC. Translating it yields CASSLYPRYEQYF. The chain joins TRBV27 to TRBJ2-7; D uncertain. V was cut by 3 bases and J by 4 bases, with 10 bases left in between. Germline V gene data show CDR1 as MNHEY and CDR2 as SMNVEV (reference sequence). The CDR3 length is 13 residues.